This is a list of T cell receptor beta chains from one sample in a study of OX40 agonist ivuxolimab in advanced cancers. The repertoire was sequenced with immunoSEQ multiplex PCR; TCRdb's copy has only in-frame clones and lacks some. The sample yields approximately 69,000 clones, approximately 88% seen once. The specimen comprised CD4+ or CD8+ T cells sorted from blood, sampled in a trial of the OX40 agonist ivuxolimab. These receptors all come from an adult with an advanced solid tumor such as melanoma, head and neck, liver or kidney cancer. Each CDR3 is given with its conserved first and last residue. D genes are given only for firm matches. A row's size may be missing; if present it is once, few, many or a size class.

abundance: few
d_gene: -
v_gene: TRBV7-2
j_gene: TRBJ2-3
CDR3nt: TGTGCCAGCAGCTTAGCGGGACCGGGGTTCACAGATACGCAGTATTTT
CDR3aa: CASSLAGPGFTDTQYF

abundance: -
d_gene: -
v_gene: TRBV7-2
j_gene: TRBJ1-2
CDR3nt: TGTGCCAGCAGCCGGAGGGCTGGGGGTTATGGCTACACCTTC
CDR3aa: CASSRRAGGYGYTF

abundance: -
d_gene: TRBD1
v_gene: TRBV29-1
j_gene: TRBJ1-1
CDR3nt: TGCAGCGTTGGGGACAGGGCTGAAGCTTTCTTT
CDR3aa: CSVGDRAEAFF

abundance: -
d_gene: -
v_gene: TRBV6-5
j_gene: TRBJ1-2
CDR3nt: TGTGCCAGCAGTCCCGGGCCGGCCTATGGCTACACCTTC
CDR3aa: CASSPGPAYGYTF

abundance: -
d_gene: -
v_gene: TRBV10-3
j_gene: TRBJ2-6
CDR3nt: TGTGCCATCAGTGAGTCTTGGGACTCTGGGGCCAACGTCCTGACTTTC
CDR3aa: CAISESWDSGANVLTF

abundance: few
d_gene: TRBD1
v_gene: TRBV5-4
j_gene: TRBJ2-3
CDR3nt: TGTGCCAGCAGCTCTACACAGGGGGCAGATACGCAGTATTTT
CDR3aa: CASSSTQGADTQYF

abundance: -
d_gene: TRBD1
v_gene: TRBV6-5
j_gene: TRBJ1-5
CDR3nt: TGTGCCAGCAGTTACTCTCAGGGGGCGATTCAGCCCCAGCATTTT
CDR3aa: CASSYSQGAIQPQHF

abundance: -
d_gene: TRBD2
v_gene: TRBV10-2
j_gene: TRBJ2-3
CDR3nt: TGCGCCAGCAGTGACGGGGGGGGAATGGATACGCAGTATTTT
CDR3aa: CASSDGGGMDTQYF

abundance: few
d_gene: -
v_gene: TRBV19
j_gene: TRBJ1-1
CDR3nt: TGTGCCAGTAGTCCCCGACTTGGGAACACTGAAGCTTTCTTT
CDR3aa: CASSPRLGNTEAFF

abundance: once
d_gene: -
v_gene: TRBV5-1
j_gene: TRBJ1-1
CDR3nt: TGCGCCAGCAGCTTGGAGGAGGCGAAGAACACTGAAGCTTTCTTT
CDR3aa: CASSLEEAKNTEAFF

abundance: -
d_gene: -
v_gene: TRBV5-1
j_gene: TRBJ2-1
CDR3nt: TGCGCCAGCAGCCCAATCCTGGATTACAATGAGCAGTTCTTC
CDR3aa: CASSPILDYNEQFF

abundance: -
d_gene: TRBD2
v_gene: TRBV27
j_gene: TRBJ2-1
CDR3nt: TGTGCCAGCAGTCCCGGGACTACCCACTGGGATGAGCAGTTCTTC
CDR3aa: CASSPGTTHWDEQFF

abundance: -
d_gene: TRBD2
v_gene: TRBV10-3
j_gene: TRBJ2-7
CDR3nt: TGTGCCATCAGTCGGGTAGCGGGAGTAGACTCCTACGAGCAGTACTTC
CDR3aa: CAISRVAGVDSYEQYF

abundance: -
d_gene: -
v_gene: TRBV6-5
j_gene: TRBJ1-5
CDR3nt: TGTGCCAGCAGTTACTTGGATCAGCCCCAGCATTTT
CDR3aa: CASSYLDQPQHF

abundance: -
d_gene: -
v_gene: TRBV6-5
j_gene: TRBJ2-7
CDR3nt: TGTGCCAGCAGCCCAGACAGCACCGGGGGTCGGGAGCAGTACTTC
CDR3aa: CASSPDSTGGREQYF

abundance: -
d_gene: -
v_gene: TRBV27
j_gene: TRBJ2-3
CDR3nt: TGTGCCAGCAGTCGGGGCAGTGGGCCCAATACGCAGTATTTT
CDR3aa: CASSRGSGPNTQYF

abundance: -
d_gene: -
v_gene: TRBV7-2
j_gene: TRBJ2-3
CDR3nt: TGTGCCAGCAGCTCTGGGGGCGGGAGTGCAGATACGCAGTATTTT
CDR3aa: CASSSGGGSADTQYF

abundance: -
d_gene: -
v_gene: TRBV4-1
j_gene: TRBJ1-1
CDR3nt: TGCGCCAGCAGCCGGTCGGAGAGCATGAACACTGAAGCTTTCTTT
CDR3aa: CASSRSESMNTEAFF

abundance: -
d_gene: -
v_gene: TRBV7-3
j_gene: TRBJ2-3
CDR3nt: TGTGCCAGCAGCCTGGACTTTACGGAGTCCACAGATACGCAGTATTTT
CDR3aa: CASSLDFTESTDTQYF

abundance: once
d_gene: -
v_gene: TRBV7-8
j_gene: TRBJ2-7
CDR3nt: TGTGCCAGCAGCTTAATGGGCAGAGAATCGCCGCGGCCCTACGAGCAGTACTTC
CDR3aa: CASSLMGRESPRPYEQYF

abundance: -
d_gene: TRBD2
v_gene: TRBV5-1
j_gene: TRBJ2-3
CDR3nt: TGCGCCAGCAGCTTGGGGGACTACCTCGTCACAGATACGCAGTATTTT
CDR3aa: CASSLGDYLVTDTQYF

abundance: -
d_gene: -
v_gene: TRBV30
j_gene: TRBJ2-6
CDR3nt: TGTGCCTGGAGTGTAGCGAATTCTGGGGCCAACGTCCTGACTTTC
CDR3aa: CAWSVANSGANVLTF